Shown below are 6 T cell receptor beta chains from a single sample sequenced in a study of T cell responses to AZD1222 COVID-19 vaccine. TCRdb's copy holds only in-frame clones and misses some; the assay was immunoSEQ multiplex PCR. The sample includes about 140,000 clones, roughly 93% of them seen just once. This sample comprised peripheral blood, obtained on day 0 of MenACWY control vaccination. Every receptor here comes from an adult in good health.

The rearrangement uses TRBV28 and TRBJ1-2; no definite D call. Trimming stripped 4 bases from V and 6 bases from J, with 9 bases between. The germline CDR1 and CDR2 sequences are MDHEN and SYDVKM. The CDR3 has 12 amino acids. CDR3 sequence: CASSSRVHGYTF. The CDR3, as DNA: TGTGCCAGCAGTTCAAGGGTTCATGGCTACACCTTC.

CDR3 nucleotide sequence: TGTGCCAGCAGTGAATTGTGGAATAGCAATCAGCCCCAGCATTTT. As protein: CASSELWNSNQPQHF. V and J are TRBV6-1 and TRBJ1-5; no firm D call. V was trimmed by 2 bases and J by 0 bases, leaving 8 bases between them. Germline loops: CDR1 MNHNS, CDR2 SASEGT. This CDR3 has 15 residues.

In this sample, this clone turned up once. The genes are TRBV5-1 and TRBJ2-1; D unclear. Trimming took 0 bases from V and 4 from J, leaving 8 bases between them. This CDR3 has 14 residues. Germline V gene sequence: CDR1 SGHRS, CDR2 YFSETQ. CDR3 amino acids: CASSLGGLYNEQFF. In nucleotides, the CDR3 is TGCGCCAGCAGCTTGGGGGGTCTATACAATGAGCAGTTCTTC.

The chain combines TRBV7-8 with TRBJ2-3, with a possible D match to TRBD2 (7 bases). CDR1 SGHVS and CDR2 FQNEAQ come from the germline V gene. CDR3 length: 15 amino acids. The V end was cut by 1 base, the J end by 8 bases, with 16 bases between. This CDR3 is CASSLGVRGAGTQYF. CDR3 DNA sequence: TGTGCCAGCAGCTTAGGGGTCCGGGGGGCAGGTACGCAGTATTTT. The whole variable domain, remainder taken from reference TRBV7-8 and TRBJ2-3, is GAGVSQSPRYKVAKRGQDVALRCDPISGHVSLFWYQQALGQGPEFLTYFQNEAQLDKSGLPSDRFFAERPEGSVSTLKIQRTQQEDSAVYLCASSLGVRGAGTQYFGPGTRLTVL.

This clone was observed a few times. The rearrangement uses TRBV5-8 and TRBJ1-2; 8 positions agree with TRBD1. This CDR3 has 15 residues. The germline gives CDR1 SGHTS, CDR2 YDEGEE. V shed 0 bases and J 8 bases; nucleotides not matched to a gene: 9. CDR3 loop: CASSLEVQGADGYTF. CDR3 nucleotide sequence: TGTGCCAGCAGCTTGGAGGTGCAGGGGGCGGACGGCTACACCTTC.

The genes are TRBV5-6 and TRBJ2-7, with D unclear. The CDR3 has 13 amino acids. V was cut by 0 bases and J by 0 bases, with 4 bases left in between. Per germline, CDR1 SGHDT and CDR2 YYEEEE. CDR3 sequence reads: CASSLEASYEQYF. The DNA for the CDR3 is TGTGCCAGCAGCTTGGAAGCCTCCTACGAGCAGTACTTC.